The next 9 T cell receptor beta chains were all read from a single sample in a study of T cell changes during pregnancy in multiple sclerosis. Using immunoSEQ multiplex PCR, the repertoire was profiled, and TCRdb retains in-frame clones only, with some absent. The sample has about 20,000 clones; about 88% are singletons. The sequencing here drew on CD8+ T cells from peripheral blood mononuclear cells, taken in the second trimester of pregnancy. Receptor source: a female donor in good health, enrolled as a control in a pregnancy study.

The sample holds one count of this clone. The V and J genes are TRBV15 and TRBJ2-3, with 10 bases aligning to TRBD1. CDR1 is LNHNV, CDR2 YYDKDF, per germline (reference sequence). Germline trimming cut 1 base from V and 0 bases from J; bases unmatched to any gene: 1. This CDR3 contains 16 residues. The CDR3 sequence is CATSRGTGGSTDTQYF. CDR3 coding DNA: TGTGCCACCAGCAGAGGGACAGGGGGAAGCACAGATACGCAGTATTTT.

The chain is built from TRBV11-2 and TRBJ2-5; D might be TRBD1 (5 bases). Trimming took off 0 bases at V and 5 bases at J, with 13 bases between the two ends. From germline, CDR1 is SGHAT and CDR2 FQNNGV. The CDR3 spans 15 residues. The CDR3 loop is CASSLEGAQGETQYF. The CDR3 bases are TGTGCCAGCAGCTTAGAGGGTGCCCAGGGTGAGACCCAGTACTTC.

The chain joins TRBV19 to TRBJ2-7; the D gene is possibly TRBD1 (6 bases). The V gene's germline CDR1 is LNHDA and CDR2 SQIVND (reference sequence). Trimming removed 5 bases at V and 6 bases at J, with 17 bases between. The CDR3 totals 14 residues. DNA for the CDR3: TGTGCCAGTAGTCTATATGGGGACATTACCGAGCAGTACTTC. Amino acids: CASSLYGDITEQYF.

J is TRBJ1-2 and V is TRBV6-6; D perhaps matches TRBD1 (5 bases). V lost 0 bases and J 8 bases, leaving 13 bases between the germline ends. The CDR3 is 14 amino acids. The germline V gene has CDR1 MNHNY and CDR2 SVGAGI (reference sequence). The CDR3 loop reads CASSYSKGSGGYTF. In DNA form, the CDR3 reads TGTGCCAGCAGTTACTCGAAGGGGTCTGGAGGCTACACCTTC.

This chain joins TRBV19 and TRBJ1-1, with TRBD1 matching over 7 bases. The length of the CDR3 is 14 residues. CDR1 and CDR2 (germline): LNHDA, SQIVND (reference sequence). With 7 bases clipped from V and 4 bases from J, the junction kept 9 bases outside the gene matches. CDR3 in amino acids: CASTKAGTATEAFF. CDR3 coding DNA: TGTGCCAGTACTAAAGCCGGGACAGCCACTGAAGCTTTCTTT.

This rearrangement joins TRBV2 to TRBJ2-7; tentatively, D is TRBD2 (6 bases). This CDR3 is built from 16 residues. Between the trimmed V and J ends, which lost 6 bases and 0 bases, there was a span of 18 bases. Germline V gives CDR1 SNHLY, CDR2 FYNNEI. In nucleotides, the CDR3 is TGTGCCAGCAGCGACGAGACAGCGACTAGCTCCTACGAGCAGTACTTC. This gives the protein CASSDETATSSYEQYF. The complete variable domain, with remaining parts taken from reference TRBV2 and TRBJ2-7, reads EPEVTQTPSHQVTQMGQEVILRCVPISNHLYFYWYRQILGQKVEFLVSFYNNEISEKSEIFDDQFSVERPDGSNFTLKIRSTKLEDSAMYFCASSDETATSSYEQYFGPGTRLTVT.

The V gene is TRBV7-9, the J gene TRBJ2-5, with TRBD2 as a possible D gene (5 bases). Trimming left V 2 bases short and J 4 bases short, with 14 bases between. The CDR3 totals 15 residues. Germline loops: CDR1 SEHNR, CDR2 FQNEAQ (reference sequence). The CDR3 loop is CASSLFVGEGETQYF. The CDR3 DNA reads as TGTGCCAGCAGCTTATTTGTGGGAGAGGGAGAGACCCAGTACTTC. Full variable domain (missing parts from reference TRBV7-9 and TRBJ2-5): DTGVSQNPRHKITKRGQNVTFRCDPISEHNRLYWYRQTLGQGPEFLTYFQNEAQLEKSRLLSDRFSAERPKGSFSTLEIQRTEQGDSAMYLCASSLFVGEGETQYFGPGTRLLVL.

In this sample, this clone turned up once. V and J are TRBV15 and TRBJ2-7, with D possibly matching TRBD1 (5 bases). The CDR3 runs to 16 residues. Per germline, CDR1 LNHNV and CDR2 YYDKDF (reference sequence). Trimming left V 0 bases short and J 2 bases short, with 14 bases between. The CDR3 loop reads CATSRDLGQNPYEQYF. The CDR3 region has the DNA TGTGCCACCAGCAGAGATCTGGGGCAGAACCCCTACGAGCAGTACTTC.

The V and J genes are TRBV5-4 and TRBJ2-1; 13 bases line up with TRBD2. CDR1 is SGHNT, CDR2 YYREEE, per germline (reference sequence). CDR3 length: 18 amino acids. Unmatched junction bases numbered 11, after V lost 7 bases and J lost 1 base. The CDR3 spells CASDTGLAGNPSYNEQFF. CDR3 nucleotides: TGTGCCAGCGACACGGGACTAGCGGGAAACCCGTCCTACAATGAGCAGTTCTTC.